Below are 14 T cell receptor beta chains sequenced from a single sample in a study of blood T cell repertoires in COVID-19. Profiled with immunoSEQ multiplex PCR; TCRdb holds only in-frame clones, not every one. The sample lists some 130,000 clones; about 79% were seen once. Sequenced material: peripheral blood. These receptors came from a woman of 80 years or more with acute or convalescent COVID-19.

The rearrangement uses TRBV15 and TRBJ2-7, with TRBD1 matching over 11 bases. J lost 7 bases, V lost 3 bases, and 5 bases had no gene match. Germline CDR1 LNHNV, CDR2 YYDKDF (reference sequence). The CDR3 is made up of 14 amino acids. As DNA, the CDR3 is TGTGCCACCAGCAGGGACAGGGGGCTTGGAGAGCAGTACTTC. It specifies CATSRDRGLGEQYF.

The chain has TRBV4-1 and TRBJ1-2; unclear D gene. This CDR3 is 17 amino acids long. Trimming removed 0 bases at V and 7 bases at J, with 21 bases between. Germline V gene lookup returns CDR1 MGHRA and CDR2 YSYEKL. The CDR3 nucleotides are TGCGCCAGCAGCCAAGATAGAATGGCCGACGGATCGGGTGGCTACACCTTC. It specifies CASSQDRMADGSGGYTF.

V gene TRBV5-1 combines with J gene TRBJ1-1; the D gene is possibly TRBD1 (5 bases). Trimming cost V 0 bases and J 2 bases, with 8 bases left between them. CDR3 size: 14 residues. Germline V CDR1 and CDR2: SGHRS, YFSETQ. CDR3 in DNA: TGCGCCAGCAGCTTGGAGGGGATTAACACTGAAGCTTTCTTT. This gives the protein CASSLEGINTEAFF.

The chain is built from TRBV29-1 and TRBJ2-3; D perhaps matches TRBD2 (7 bases). From germline, CDR1 is SQVTM and CDR2 ANQGSEA. Trimming cost V 3 bases and J 4 bases, with 11 bases left between them. The CDR3 totals 13 residues. CDR3 sequence reads: CSVDGGPADTQYF. CDR3 bases: TGCAGCGTTGACGGGGGGCCCGCAGATACGCAGTATTTT.

The genes are TRBV28 and TRBJ1-2, with 12 nucleotides matching TRBD1. CDR3 length: 16 amino acids. In germline, CDR1 is MDHEN, CDR2 SYDVKM. V dropped 6 bases and J dropped 6; count of bases not matched to a gene: 11. The CDR3 DNA reads as TGTGCCAGCAGAATACCGGGACAGGGGGCGCTGAATGGCTACACCTTC. Protein sequence: CASRIPGQGALNGYTF.

V is TRBV5-3 and J is TRBJ2-7, with D possibly matching TRBD1 (6 bases). TRBV5-3 carries the ORF label, with uncertain function. The CDR3 spans 14 residues. The V end was cut by 4 bases, the J end by 7 bases, with 18 bases between. This CDR3 reads CARSPMTGKGEQYF. Written as DNA, the CDR3 is TGTGCCAGAAGCCCAATGACAGGAAAGGGGGAGCAGTACTTC.

The chain recombines TRBV25-1 with TRBJ2-1, with 10 bases matching TRBD1. V was clipped by 8 bases and J by 6 bases; unmatched bases: 7. The CDR3 is made up of 14 amino acids. Germline CDR1 and CDR2: MGHDK and SYGVNS. The CDR3 region is CASASGQGLNEQFF. CDR3 nucleotide sequence: TGTGCCAGCGCCTCGGGACAGGGGCTCAATGAGCAGTTCTTC.

The chain recombines TRBV4-1 with TRBJ2-1; tentatively, D is TRBD2 (5 bases). Trimming stripped 8 bases from V and 0 bases from J, with 14 bases between. The CDR3 totals 15 residues. CDR1 and CDR2 (germline): MGHRA, YSYEKL. DNA for the CDR3: TGCGCCAGCTGTAGCGTGCCGAGCTCCTACAATGAGCAGTTCTTC. Its protein is CASCSVPSSYNEQFF.

This chain links TRBV3-1 (or the pseudogene TRBV3-2) with TRBJ2-7, with D possibly matching TRBD1 (6 bases). CDR3 length: 15 amino acids. The germline V and J ends were trimmed by 0 bases and 3 bases, with 12 bases remaining between them. In germline, CDR1 is LGHDT, CDR2 YNNKEL (reference sequence). In DNA, the CDR3 is TGTGCCAGCAGCCAAGAGACAGGACGGTACTACGAGCAGTACTTC. Residues: CASSQETGRYYEQYF.

The V and J genes are TRBV19 and TRBJ2-3; 14 bases fit TRBD2. V trimming: 6 bases; J trimming: 2 bases; junction bases outside the gene matches: 7. The V gene's germline CDR1 is LNHDA and CDR2 SQIVND (reference sequence). The CDR3 is made up of 17 amino acids. Here the CDR3 reads CASSPRTSGGNTDTQYF. DNA for the CDR3: TGTGCCAGTAGCCCAAGGACTAGCGGGGGGAACACAGATACGCAGTATTTT.

The chain uses TRBV7-9 and TRBJ1-5; 7 bases line up with TRBD1. This CDR3 has 14 amino acids. Trimming at V came to 5 bases and at J to 7 bases, leaving 8 bases not matched to a gene. CDR1 is SEHNR, CDR2 FQNEAQ, per germline (reference sequence). CDR3 DNA: TGTGCCAGCAGCACGACAGGGACTCCGCAGCCCCAGCATTTT. As protein: CASSTTGTPQPQHF.

The chain employs TRBV19 and TRBJ2-2; tentatively, D is TRBD1 (6 bases). V was shortened by 6 bases and J by 1 base, with 9 bases between the two germline ends. This CDR3 spans 14 amino acids. Germline assignment: CDR1 LNHDA and CDR2 SQIVND (reference sequence). CDR3 DNA sequence: TGTGCCAGTAGAGGGACACTGAACACCGGGGAGCTGTTTTTT. Protein product: CASRGTLNTGELFF.

The gene calls are TRBV15 and TRBJ2-7; D perhaps matches TRBD2 (6 bases). There are 15 residues in the CDR3. CDR1 is LNHNV and CDR2 is YYDKDF in the germline V gene (reference sequence). V was cut by 0 bases and J by 7 bases, with 16 bases left in between. The CDR3 DNA sequence: TGTGCCACCAGCAGAGATGCACCGGGAGTGTGGGAGCAGTACTTC. It translates to CATSRDAPGVWEQYF.

This clone has a handful of counts. The chain is built from TRBV10-2 and TRBJ1-1, with D perhaps TRBD1 (6 bases). CDR3 size: 13 residues. Germline V gene lookup returns CDR1 WSHSY and CDR2 SAAADI. The V end lost 4 bases, the J end lost 5 bases, and 11 bases lay between the germline ends. The CDR3 bases are TGCGCCAGCAGTGGTCAGGGGCGTACTGAAGCTTTCTTT. This sequence encodes CASSGQGRTEAFF.